The entry below gives a single T cell receptor (beta chain) sequence along with its context. Its target is unknown. This CDR3 contains 14 residues. V lost 3 bases and J lost 0, with 10 bases in between. CDR1 and CDR2 (germline): SGHRS, YFSETQ. Profiled with immunoSEQ multiplex PCR; TCRdb holds only in-frame clones, not every one. The table lists about 97,000 clones, over 80% of them singletons. All patients experienced relapse after autologous stem cell transplantation, and brentuximab vedotin exposure was variable. These data come from a study of PD-1 blockade in classical Hodgkin lymphoma. Study summary: Nivolumab was administered to patients intravenously at 3 mg/kg every 2 weeks.

Findings and limits, study-wide: Anyone who began nivolumab under 1 year after ASCT was excluded. TCR diversity rose significantly by C4D1 in CD4+ but not CD8+ cells.

The receptor's source is a human donor with classical Hodgkin lymphoma. The sequenced sample was peripheral blood mononuclear cells (PBMCs), obtained at baseline. The chain joins TRBV5-1 to TRBJ2-7, with D perhaps matching TRBD2 (5 bases). The CDR3 DNA is TGCGCCAGCAGCTGGGAGCGGAGCTCCTACGAGCAGTACTTC. Protein product: CASSWERSSYEQYF.